What follows are 9 T cell receptor beta chains derived from one specimen sequenced in a study of a mutant IDH1 vaccine in newly diagnosed glioma. Time point noted: week 47, end of study. In the vaccine, a single dose held 300 ug of the mutant IDH1 20-mer peptide, along with topical imiquimod. The table came from immunoSEQ multiplex PCR; TCRdb's copy has only in-frame clones and leaves some out. The sample carries 25,000 to 35,000 clones, about 80% recorded once. Their recognized antigens are unknown. This material consisted of PBMCs, taken from a glioma patient whose treatment included an IDH1 peptide vaccine. These receptors were obtained from a man in his thirties or forties with glioma.

The gene calls are TRBV13 and TRBJ2-3; 8 bases fit TRBD1. The CDR3 runs 17 residues. The V and J ends lost 5 bases and 0 bases, in that order; junction bases with no gene match: 10. CDR1 and CDR2 (germline): PRHDT, FYEKMQ (reference sequence). The CDR3 region has the DNA TGTGCCAGCAGCACTCGGACAGGGTCGCATAGCACAGATACGCAGTATTTT. As protein: CASSTRTGSHSTDTQYF.

The CDR3: CASSSASIQYF. CDR3 sequence (DNA): TGCGCCAGCAGCTCGGCATCTATTCAGTACTTC. V gene TRBV5-1 combines with J gene TRBJ2-4, with no clear D. Germline loops: CDR1 SGHRS, CDR2 YFSETQ. Trimming cost V 3 bases and J 10 bases, with 8 bases left between them. The CDR3 is 11 residues long.

V usage is TRBV5-1 and J usage is TRBJ2-2; D may be TRBD1 (6 bases). CDR3 length equals 16 residues. The germline V gene has CDR1 SGHRS and CDR2 YFSETQ. Trimming left V 4 bases short and J 6 bases short, with 19 bases between. The CDR3 protein is CASSPLLKQGAGELFF. The CDR3 coding sequence is TGCGCCAGCAGCCCCCTTCTCAAACAGGGCGCCGGGGAGCTGTTTTTT.

The chain recombines TRBV4-1 with TRBJ1-5; D possibly corresponds to TRBD1 (5 bases). The CDR3 length is 15 residues. Trimming took 0 bases from V and 1 from J, leaving 7 bases between them. CDR1 is MGHRA and CDR2 is YSYEKL in the germline V gene. The CDR3 DNA follows: TGCGCCAGCAGCCAAGAAGGGACCAGCAATCAGCCCCAGCATTTT. This codes for CASSQEGTSNQPQHF.

The CDR3 loop is CASSFGAGEQYF. In nucleotides, the CDR3 is TGTGCCAGCAGCTTTGGCGCGGGCGAGCAGTACTTC. V and J are TRBV7-9 and TRBJ2-7; possibly TRBD2 for D (5 bases). The CDR3 has 12 residues. The germline CDR1 and CDR2 sequences are SEHNR and FQNEAQ (reference sequence). Trimming took 3 bases from V and 6 from J, leaving 9 bases between them.

This clone has a handful of counts. The chain has TRBV29-1 and TRBJ2-5, with TRBD1 identical over 7 bases. With 4 bases clipped from V and 5 bases from J, the junction kept 7 bases outside the gene matches. Germline V gives CDR1 SQVTM, CDR2 ANQGSEA. This CDR3 comprises 13 residues. CDR3 DNA: TGCAGCGTTGGGGCAGGGGGATTGGAGACCCAGTACTTC. This codes for CSVGAGGLETQYF. Using reference TRBV29-1 and TRBJ2-5 for the parts outside the CDR3, the full variable domain is SAVISQKPSRDICQRGTSLTIQCQVDSQVTMMFWYRQQPGQSLTLIATANQGSEATYESGFVIDKFPISRPNLTFSTLTVSNMSPEDSSIYLCSVGAGGLETQYFGPGTRLLVL.

This clone turned up a few times. V and J are TRBV19 and TRBJ2-6, with D perhaps matching TRBD1 (6 bases). Per germline, CDR1 LNHDA and CDR2 SQIVND (reference sequence). This CDR3 comprises 15 residues. Trimming shortened V by 2 bases and J by 4 bases, and 9 bases separated the two germline ends. CDR3 sequence reads: CASSITGTGANVLTF. The CDR3 DNA reads as TGTGCCAGTAGTATAACTGGGACAGGGGCCAACGTCCTGACTTTC. Full variable domain (rest looked up from reference TRBV19 and TRBJ2-6): DGGITQSPKYLFRKEGQNVTLSCEQNLNHDAMYWYRQDPGQGLRLIYYSQIVNDFQKGDIAEGYSVSREKKESFPLTVTSAQKNPTAFYLCASSITGTGANVLTFGAGSRLTVL.

This chain links TRBV5-4 with TRBJ1-3, with D tentatively TRBD1 (5 bases). Between the trimmed V and J ends, which lost 3 bases and 1 base, there was a span of 14 bases. Germline CDR1 and CDR2: SGHNT and YYREEE (reference sequence). There are 16 residues in the CDR3. The CDR3 here is CASSSPAGGSGNTIYF. The DNA for the CDR3 is TGTGCCAGCAGCTCCCCAGCGGGGGGATCTGGAAACACCATATATTTT.

This clone ranks as medium-sized (0.01 to 0.1%). The V call is TRBV18, the J call TRBJ1-1, with D possibly TRBD1 on 6 matching bases. CDR1 KGHSH and CDR2 LQKENI come from the germline V gene. The CDR3 loop spans 15 amino acids. V dropped 3 bases and J dropped 1 base, with 12 bases sitting between them. Here the CDR3 reads CASSPWGRGNTEAFF. CDR3 in DNA: TGTGCCAGCTCACCCTGGGGCAGGGGGAACACTGAAGCTTTCTTT.